These T cell receptor beta chains were read from a single sample in a study of T cell repertoires in cytomegalovirus infection. TCRdb passed the reads through MiXCR, listing each CDR3 protein once. Of around 630,000 distinct CDR3 sequences listed, more than 20% are singletons. Sequenced sample: CD8+ T cells from PBMCs. These TCRs come from a human donor in good health (CMV status not recorded). Some clones in this sample may be carry-over from other donors' samples. Both conserved end residues are part of each CDR3. The order of the fields is D gene, clone size, J gene, V gene, CDR3 protein, CDR3 DNA. D genes are given only for firm matches. Rows may omit the clone size; those that give it use once, few, many or a size class.

D gene: -; clone size: few; J gene: TRBJ2-3; V gene: TRBV2; CDR3 protein: CASTRGDSTDTQYF; CDR3 DNA: TGTGCCAGCACCCGCGGGGACTCCACAGATACGCAGTATTTT
D gene: -; clone size: -; J gene: TRBJ1-2; V gene: TRBV7-9; CDR3 protein: CASSYKMPGYTF; CDR3 DNA: TGTGCCAGCAGTTACAAAATGCCAGGCTACACCTTC
D gene: TRBD1; clone size: few; J gene: TRBJ2-2; V gene: TRBV27; CDR3 protein: CASIQGASGELFF; CDR3 DNA: TGTGCCAGCATTCAGGGGGCGTCCGGGGAGCTGTTTTTT
D gene: TRBD1; clone size: many; J gene: TRBJ1-2; V gene: TRBV12-3/TRBV12-4; CDR3 protein: CASTLQGAEIYGYTF; CDR3 DNA: TGTGCCAGCACCCTACAGGGGGCTGAAATCTATGGCTACACCTTC
D gene: -; clone size: -; J gene: TRBJ2-3; V gene: TRBV10-3; CDR3 protein: CAISESSGAGTDTQYF; CDR3 DNA: TGTGCCATCAGTGAGTCGTCGGGGGCGGGCACAGATACGCAGTATTTT
D gene: -; clone size: -; J gene: TRBJ2-2; V gene: TRBV6-5; CDR3 protein: CASSYWGFANTGELFF; CDR3 DNA: TGTGCCAGCAGTTACTGGGGGTTCGCGAACACCGGGGAGCTGTTTTTT
D gene: TRBD1; clone size: -; J gene: TRBJ2-1; V gene: TRBV2; CDR3 protein: CASSSPGTGGDEQFF; CDR3 DNA: TGTGCCAGCTCTAGTCCCGGGACAGGGGGCGATGAGCAGTTCTTC
D gene: -; clone size: many; J gene: TRBJ2-7; V gene: TRBV7-2; CDR3 protein: CASSSLGHSYEQYF; CDR3 DNA: TGTGCCAGCAGCTCCCTTGGACACTCCTACGAGCAGTACTTC
D gene: -; clone size: many; J gene: TRBJ1-5; V gene: TRBV7-2; CDR3 protein: CASSLGESLRGDQPQHF; CDR3 DNA: TGTGCCAGCAGCTTAGGGGAGTCTCTTAGGGGGGATCAGCCCCAGCATTTT
D gene: -; clone size: many; J gene: TRBJ2-3; V gene: TRBV5-6; CDR3 protein: CASSLNGASTDTQYF; CDR3 DNA: TGTGCCAGCAGCTTGAACGGGGCTAGCACAGATACGCAGTATTTT
D gene: -; clone size: -; J gene: TRBJ2-7; V gene: TRBV4-2; CDR3 protein: CASSPYLSYEQYF; CDR3 DNA: TGTGCCAGCAGCCCTTATCTCTCCTACGAGCAGTACTTC
D gene: TRBD2; clone size: -; J gene: TRBJ2-7; V gene: TRBV10-1; CDR3 protein: CASSDFAGTSGIGEQYF; CDR3 DNA: TGCGCCAGCAGTGACTTCGCCGGGACTAGCGGCATAGGCGAGCAGTACTTC
D gene: -; clone size: few; J gene: TRBJ1-2; V gene: TRBV20-1; CDR3 protein: CSAREGGHYGYTF; CDR3 DNA: TGCAGTGCTAGAGAGGGGGGCCATTATGGCTACACCTTC
D gene: -; clone size: few; J gene: TRBJ2-7; V gene: TRBV6-1; CDR3 protein: CASSEGSYYEQYF; CDR3 DNA: TGTGCCAGCAGTGAGGGGTCATACTACGAGCAGTACTTC
D gene: -; clone size: -; J gene: TRBJ2-3; V gene: TRBV29-1; CDR3 protein: CSFQGLLGTDTQYF; CDR3 DNA: TGCAGTTTTCAGGGGCTCTTGGGCACAGATACGCAGTATTTT
D gene: -; clone size: large; J gene: TRBJ2-3; V gene: TRBV7-2; CDR3 protein: CASSSPVGASADTQYF; CDR3 DNA: TGTGCCAGCAGCTCCCCCGTCGGGGCATCGGCAGATACGCAGTATTTT
D gene: -; clone size: many; J gene: TRBJ2-7; V gene: TRBV5-4; CDR3 protein: CASRWGNEQYF; CDR3 DNA: TGTGCCAGCAGATGGGGGAACGAGCAGTACTTC
D gene: TRBD1; clone size: -; J gene: TRBJ2-1; V gene: TRBV27; CDR3 protein: CASARQGNNEQFF; CDR3 DNA: TGTGCCAGCGCCAGACAGGGGAACAATGAGCAGTTCTTC
D gene: -; clone size: few; J gene: TRBJ1-2; V gene: TRBV7-3; CDR3 protein: CASSLTPGNYGYTF; CDR3 DNA: TGTGCCAGCAGCTTAACGCCCGGAAACTATGGCTACACCTTC
D gene: -; clone size: -; J gene: TRBJ2-5; V gene: TRBV2; CDR3 protein: CASPSRGSVETQYF; CDR3 DNA: TGTGCCAGCCCATCAAGGGGGTCGGTGGAGACCCAGTACTTC
D gene: TRBD2; clone size: -; J gene: TRBJ2-3; V gene: TRBV6-5; CDR3 protein: CASSYGLASDTQYF; CDR3 DNA: TGTGCCAGCAGTTATGGACTAGCGTCAGATACGCAGTATTTT
D gene: -; clone size: few; J gene: TRBJ2-1; V gene: TRBV15; CDR3 protein: CATSRDLGNLNEQFF; CDR3 DNA: TGTGCCACCAGCAGAGATCTGGGCAATCTTAATGAGCAGTTCTTC
D gene: -; clone size: -; J gene: TRBJ2-5; V gene: TRBV7-9; CDR3 protein: CASSTDTAETQYF; CDR3 DNA: TGTGCCAGCAGCACAGATACCGCAGAGACCCAGTACTTC
D gene: -; clone size: -; J gene: TRBJ2-1; V gene: TRBV27; CDR3 protein: CASNRVVPIDNEQFF; CDR3 DNA: TGTGCCAGCAACAGGGTAGTACCCATAGACAATGAGCAGTTCTTC
D gene: -; clone size: -; J gene: TRBJ1-6; V gene: TRBV6-4; CDR3 protein: CASSNGQLSYNSPLHF; CDR3 DNA: TGTGCCAGCAGTAACGGGCAGCTCTCCTATAATTCACCCCTCCACTTT
D gene: TRBD2; clone size: few; J gene: TRBJ2-1; V gene: TRBV10-3; CDR3 protein: CAISLTSGGHDEQFF; CDR3 DNA: TGTGCCATCAGCCTGACTAGCGGGGGGCACGATGAGCAGTTCTTC
D gene: -; clone size: few; J gene: TRBJ1-6; V gene: TRBV14; CDR3 protein: CASSQEHRANSPLHF; CDR3 DNA: TGTGCCAGCAGCCAAGAACACCGGGCTAATTCACCCCTCCACTTT
D gene: -; clone size: -; J gene: TRBJ2-7; V gene: TRBV7-9; CDR3 protein: CASSLIPDEQYF; CDR3 DNA: TGTGCCAGCAGCTTAATCCCCGACGAGCAGTACTTC
D gene: -; clone size: -; J gene: TRBJ1-3; V gene: TRBV6-1; CDR3 protein: CASSSGSPYSGNTIYF; CDR3 DNA: TGTGCCAGCAGTTCGGGCAGTCCTTACTCTGGAAACACCATATATTTT
D gene: TRBD1; clone size: -; J gene: TRBJ1-2; V gene: TRBV9; CDR3 protein: CASEKQGYGYTF; CDR3 DNA: TGTGCCAGCGAGAAACAGGGGTATGGCTACACCTTC
D gene: -; clone size: many; J gene: TRBJ1-1; V gene: TRBV19; CDR3 protein: CASSMGGMNTEAFF; CDR3 DNA: TGTGCCAGTAGTATGGGGGGCATGAACACTGAAGCTTTCTTT
D gene: -; clone size: many; J gene: TRBJ1-1; V gene: TRBV11-2; CDR3 protein: CASSLAGPMNTEAFF; CDR3 DNA: TGTGCCAGCAGCTTAGCTGGCCCGATGAACACTGAAGCTTTCTTT
D gene: -; clone size: many; J gene: TRBJ2-1; V gene: TRBV28; CDR3 protein: CASATARRGASYNEQFF; CDR3 DNA: TGTGCCAGCGCTACGGCAAGGCGGGGTGCCTCCTACAATGAGCAGTTCTTC
D gene: -; clone size: -; J gene: TRBJ1-3; V gene: TRBV12-5; CDR3 protein: CASGDDRDYEGNTIYF; CDR3 DNA: TGTGCTAGTGGGGACGACAGAGATTATGAAGGAAACACCATATATTTT
D gene: -; clone size: -; J gene: TRBJ2-2; V gene: TRBV2; CDR3 protein: CASRGVNTGELFF; CDR3 DNA: TGTGCCAGCAGGGGGGTGAACACCGGGGAGCTGTTTTTT